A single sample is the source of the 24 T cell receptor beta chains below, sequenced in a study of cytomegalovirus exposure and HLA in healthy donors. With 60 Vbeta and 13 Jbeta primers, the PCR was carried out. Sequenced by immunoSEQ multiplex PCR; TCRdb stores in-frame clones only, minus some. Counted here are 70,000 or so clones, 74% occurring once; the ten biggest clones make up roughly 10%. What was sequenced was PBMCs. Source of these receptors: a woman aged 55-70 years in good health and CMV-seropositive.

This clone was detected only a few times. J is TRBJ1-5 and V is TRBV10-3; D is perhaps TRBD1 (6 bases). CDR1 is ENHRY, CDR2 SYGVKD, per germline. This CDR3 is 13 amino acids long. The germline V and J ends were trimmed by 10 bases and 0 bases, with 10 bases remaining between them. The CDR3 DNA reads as TGTGCCACAGGGGCGGATAGCAATCAGCCCCAGCATTTT. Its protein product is CATGADSNQPQHF.

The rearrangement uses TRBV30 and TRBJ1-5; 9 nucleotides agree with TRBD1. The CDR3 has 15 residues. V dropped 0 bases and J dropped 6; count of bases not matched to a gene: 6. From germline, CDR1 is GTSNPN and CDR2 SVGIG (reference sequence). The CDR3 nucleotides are TGTGCCTGGAGTGTAACTACAGGGGGCTTTCAGCCCCAGCATTTT. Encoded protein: CAWSVTTGGFQPQHF.

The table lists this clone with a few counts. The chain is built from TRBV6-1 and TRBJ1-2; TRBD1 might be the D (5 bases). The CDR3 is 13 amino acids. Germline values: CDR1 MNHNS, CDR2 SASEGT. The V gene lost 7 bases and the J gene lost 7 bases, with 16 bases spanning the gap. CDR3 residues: CASKGRTETGYTF. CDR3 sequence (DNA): TGTGCCAGCAAGGGGCGGACGGAGACTGGCTACACCTTC.

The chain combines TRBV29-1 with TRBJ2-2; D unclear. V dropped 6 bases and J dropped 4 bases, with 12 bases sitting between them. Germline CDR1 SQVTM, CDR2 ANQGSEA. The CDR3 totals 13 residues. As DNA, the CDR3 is TGCAGCGTCTCCGATTCGGGCACCGGGGAGCTGTTTTTT. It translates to CSVSDSGTGELFF.

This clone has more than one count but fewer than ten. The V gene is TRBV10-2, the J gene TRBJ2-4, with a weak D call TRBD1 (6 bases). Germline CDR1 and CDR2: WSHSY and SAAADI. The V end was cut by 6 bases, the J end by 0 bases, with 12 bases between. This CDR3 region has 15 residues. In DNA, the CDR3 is TGCGCCAGCAGCCAGGGGAACCTAGCCAAAAACATTCAGTACTTC. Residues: CASSQGNLAKNIQYF.

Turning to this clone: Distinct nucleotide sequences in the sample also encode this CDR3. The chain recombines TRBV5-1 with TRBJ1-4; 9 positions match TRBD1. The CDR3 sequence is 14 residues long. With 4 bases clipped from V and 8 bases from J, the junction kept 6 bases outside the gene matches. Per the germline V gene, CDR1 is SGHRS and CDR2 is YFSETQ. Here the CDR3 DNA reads TGCGCCAGCAGCCCGGGACAGGGAGTGGAAAAACTGTTTTTT. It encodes CASSPGQGVEKLFF.

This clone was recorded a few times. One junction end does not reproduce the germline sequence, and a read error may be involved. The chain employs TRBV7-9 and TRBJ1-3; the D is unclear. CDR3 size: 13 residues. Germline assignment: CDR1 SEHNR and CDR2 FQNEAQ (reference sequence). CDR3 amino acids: CASSPNGVLAYVF. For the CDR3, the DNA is TGTGCCAGCAGCCCAAACGGGGTGCTGGCCTATGTTTTT.

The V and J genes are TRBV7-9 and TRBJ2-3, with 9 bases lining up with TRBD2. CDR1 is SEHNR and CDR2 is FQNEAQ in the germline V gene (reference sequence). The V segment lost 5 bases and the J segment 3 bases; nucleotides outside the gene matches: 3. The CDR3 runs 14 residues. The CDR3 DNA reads TGTGCCAGCAGCCAAGCGGGAGGTACAGATACGCAGTATTTT. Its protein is CASSQAGGTDTQYF.

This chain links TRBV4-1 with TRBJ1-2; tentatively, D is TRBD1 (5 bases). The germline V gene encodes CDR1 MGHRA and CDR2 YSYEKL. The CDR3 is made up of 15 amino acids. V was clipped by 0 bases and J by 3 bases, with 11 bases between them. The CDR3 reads CASSQDESRDYGYTF. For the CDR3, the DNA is TGCGCCAGCAGCCAAGACGAAAGCAGGGACTATGGCTACACCTTC.

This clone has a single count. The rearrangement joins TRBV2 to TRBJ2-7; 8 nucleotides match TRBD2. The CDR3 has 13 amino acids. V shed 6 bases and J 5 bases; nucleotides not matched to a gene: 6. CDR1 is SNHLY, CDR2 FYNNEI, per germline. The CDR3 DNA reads TGTGCCAGCAGCAGCGGGGGCTTGAACGAGCAGTACTTC. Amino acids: CASSSGGLNEQYF. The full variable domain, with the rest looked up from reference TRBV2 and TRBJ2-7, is EPEVTQTPSHQVTQMGQEVILRCVPISNHLYFYWYRQILGQKVEFLVSFYNNEISEKSEIFDDQFSVERPDGSNFTLKIRSTKLEDSAMYFCASSSGGLNEQYFGPGTRLTVT.

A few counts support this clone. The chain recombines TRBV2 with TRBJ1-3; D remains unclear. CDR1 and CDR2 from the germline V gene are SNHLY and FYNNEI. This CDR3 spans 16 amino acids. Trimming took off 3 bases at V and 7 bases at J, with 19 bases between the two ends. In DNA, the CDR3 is TGTGCCAGCAGTGATGCGCGAGCGTCCGGTCTTAACACCATATATTTT. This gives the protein CASSDARASGLNTIYF.

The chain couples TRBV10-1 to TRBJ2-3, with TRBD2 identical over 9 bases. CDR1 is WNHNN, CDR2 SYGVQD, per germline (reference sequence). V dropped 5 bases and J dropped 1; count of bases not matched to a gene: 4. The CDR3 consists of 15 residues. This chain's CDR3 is CASSQTSGRTDTQYF. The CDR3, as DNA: TGCGCCAGCAGTCAGACTAGCGGCCGCACAGATACGCAGTATTTT.

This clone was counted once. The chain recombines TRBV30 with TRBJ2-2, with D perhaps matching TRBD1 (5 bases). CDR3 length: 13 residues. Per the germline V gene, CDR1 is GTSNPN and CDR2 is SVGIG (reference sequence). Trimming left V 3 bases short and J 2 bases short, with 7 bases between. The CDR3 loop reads CAWRRGNTGELFF. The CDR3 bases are TGTGCCTGGAGAAGGGGAAACACCGGGGAGCTGTTTTTT.

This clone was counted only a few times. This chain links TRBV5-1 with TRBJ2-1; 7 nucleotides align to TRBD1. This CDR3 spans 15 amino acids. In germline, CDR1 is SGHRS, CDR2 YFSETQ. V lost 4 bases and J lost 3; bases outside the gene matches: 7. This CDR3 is CASSPGQEIYNEQFF. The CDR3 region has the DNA TGCGCCAGCAGCCCCGGACAGGAAATCTACAATGAGCAGTTCTTC. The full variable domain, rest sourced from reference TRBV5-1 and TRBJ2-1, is KAGVTQTPRYLIKTRGQQVTLSCSPISGHRSVSWYQQTPGQGLQFLFEYFSETQRNKGNFPGRFSGRQFSNSRSEMNVSTLELGDSALYLCASSPGQEIYNEQFFGPGTRLTVL.

The CDR3 loop reads CASSLGLAGSTDTQYF. The CDR3 coding sequence is TGTGCCAGCAGCTTAGGGCTAGCGGGTAGCACAGATACGCAGTATTTT. This chain joins TRBV11-2 and TRBJ2-3, with 8 positions matching TRBD2. V was clipped by 1 base and J by 0 bases; unmatched bases: 3. The CDR3 contains 16 residues. CDR1 and CDR2 (germline): SGHAT, FQNNGV.

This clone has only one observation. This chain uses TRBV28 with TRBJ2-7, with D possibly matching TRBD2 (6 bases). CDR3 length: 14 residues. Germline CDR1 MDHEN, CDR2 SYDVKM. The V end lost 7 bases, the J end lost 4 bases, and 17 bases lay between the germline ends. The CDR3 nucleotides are TGTGCCAGCAAGGGGACTCTTACCCTATACGAGCAGTACTTC. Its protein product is CASKGTLTLYEQYF. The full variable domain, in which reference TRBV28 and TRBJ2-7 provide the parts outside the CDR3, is DVKVTQSSRYLVKRTGEKVFLECVQDMDHENMFWYRQDPGLGLRLIYFSYDVKMKEKGDIPEGYSVSREKKERFSLILESASTNQTSMYLCASKGTLTLYEQYFGPGTRLTVT.

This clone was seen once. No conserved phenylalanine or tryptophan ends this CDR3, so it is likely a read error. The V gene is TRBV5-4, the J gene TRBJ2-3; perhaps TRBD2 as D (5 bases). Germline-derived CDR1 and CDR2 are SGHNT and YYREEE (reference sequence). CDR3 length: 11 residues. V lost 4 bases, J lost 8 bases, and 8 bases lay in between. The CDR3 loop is CASSQSGTQYV. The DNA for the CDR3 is TGTGCCAGCAGCCAAAGCGGTACGCAGTATGTT.

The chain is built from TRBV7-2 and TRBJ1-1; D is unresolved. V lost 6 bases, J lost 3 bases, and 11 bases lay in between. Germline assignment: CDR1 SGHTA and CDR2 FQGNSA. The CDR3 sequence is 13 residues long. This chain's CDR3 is CASRVAGYTEAFF. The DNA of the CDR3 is TGTGCCAGCAGGGTGGCGGGTTACACTGAAGCTTTCTTT.

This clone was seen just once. CDR3 sequence (DNA): TGTGCCTGGAGTTTAGGGGTTGGTGGCTACACCTTC. Translating it yields CAWSLGVGGYTF. The chain combines TRBV30 with TRBJ1-2, with a tentative D call TRBD1 (5 bases). The CDR3 sequence is 12 residues long. V dropped 2 bases and J dropped 7 bases, with 11 bases sitting between them. Germline lookup yields CDR1 GTSNPN and CDR2 SVGIG (reference sequence).

CDR3 DNA: TGTGCCTGGTCCCGACAGGGAAATCAGCCCCAGCATTTT. The encoded protein is CAWSRQGNQPQHF. This chain joins TRBV30 and TRBJ1-5, with TRBD1 matching 7 bases. V dropped 5 bases and J dropped 4; count of bases not matched to a gene: 5. This CDR3 has 13 amino acids. Germline V CDR1 and CDR2: GTSNPN, SVGIG (reference sequence).

The CDR3 region has the DNA TGTGCCAGCAGCCCCGGGGAGGTTGTCTACAATGAGCAGTTCTTC. The encoded protein is CASSPGEVVYNEQFF. This sequence joins TRBV7-3 and TRBJ2-1, with D possibly being TRBD2 (6 bases). Germline V CDR1 and CDR2: SGHTA, FQGTGA. Deletions cut 5 bases from V and 3 bases from J, with 14 bases between. The CDR3 covers 15 residues.

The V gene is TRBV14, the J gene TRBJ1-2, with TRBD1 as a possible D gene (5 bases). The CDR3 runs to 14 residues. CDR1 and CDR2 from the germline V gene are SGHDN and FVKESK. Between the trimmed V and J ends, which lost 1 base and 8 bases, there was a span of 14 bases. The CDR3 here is CASSQAAGLRGYTF. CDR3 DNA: TGTGCCAGCAGCCAAGCCGCAGGGTTGAGGGGCTACACCTTC. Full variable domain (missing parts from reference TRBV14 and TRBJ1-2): EAGVTQFPSHSVIEKGQTVTLRCDPISGHDNLYWYRRVMGKEIKFLLHFVKESKQDESGMPNNRFLAERTGGTYSTLKVQPAELEDSGVYFCASSQAAGLRGYTFGSGTRLTVV.

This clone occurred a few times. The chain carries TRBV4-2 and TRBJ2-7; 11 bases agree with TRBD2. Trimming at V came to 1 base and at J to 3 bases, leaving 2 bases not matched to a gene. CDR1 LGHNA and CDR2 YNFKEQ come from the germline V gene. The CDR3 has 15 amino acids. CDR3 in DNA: TGTGCCAGCAGCCAAGGACTAGCGGGGAGCTACGAGCAGTACTTC. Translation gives CASSQGLAGSYEQYF.

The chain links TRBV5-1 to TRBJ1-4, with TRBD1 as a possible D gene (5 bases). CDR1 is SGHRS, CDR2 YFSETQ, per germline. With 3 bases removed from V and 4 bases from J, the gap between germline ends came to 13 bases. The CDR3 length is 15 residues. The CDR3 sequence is CASSYTSRVNEKLFF. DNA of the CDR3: TGCGCCAGCAGCTATACTTCCAGGGTTAATGAAAAACTGTTTTTT.